This T cell receptor beta chain was documented in a study of T cells in Graves' hyperthyroidism and ophthalmopathy. Study results and limitations: For ophthalmopathy, model prediction preceded onset by a median around 7 months. Clonotypes that were expanded in thyroid above 0.001 mostly appeared in blood too.

The CDR3 regions of TCR beta were amplified from RNA transcripts. Initially, a first-round RT-PCR of the TCR CDR3 employed the HTBI primer set. From the multiplex PCR reads, TCRdb called clonotypes with MiXCR, one entry per CDR3 protein. The table has roughly 290,000 distinct CDR3 sequences, approximately 15% seen once; the top ten hold around 58%. Exclusion followed for patients with uncontrolled infection, other autoimmune disease, pregnancy or lactation. Trimming left V 4 bases short and J 0 bases short, with 27 bases between. The CDR3 is 19 amino acids. Germline CDR1 reads DFQATT; CDR2 reads SNEGSKA (reference sequence). This clonotype has a handful of counts. No antigen is known for it.

This chain joins TRBV20-1 and TRBJ1-1, with D maybe TRBD1 (6 bases). The sequenced material came from blood. The sequence was collected from a woman aged 55 to 70 with Graves' ophthalmopathy. This chain's CDR3 is CSAKVSRTRDKGLNTEAFF. In DNA, the CDR3 is TGCAGTGCTAAAGTTTCCAGGACCCGGGACAAGGGGTTGAACACTGAAGCTTTCTTT.